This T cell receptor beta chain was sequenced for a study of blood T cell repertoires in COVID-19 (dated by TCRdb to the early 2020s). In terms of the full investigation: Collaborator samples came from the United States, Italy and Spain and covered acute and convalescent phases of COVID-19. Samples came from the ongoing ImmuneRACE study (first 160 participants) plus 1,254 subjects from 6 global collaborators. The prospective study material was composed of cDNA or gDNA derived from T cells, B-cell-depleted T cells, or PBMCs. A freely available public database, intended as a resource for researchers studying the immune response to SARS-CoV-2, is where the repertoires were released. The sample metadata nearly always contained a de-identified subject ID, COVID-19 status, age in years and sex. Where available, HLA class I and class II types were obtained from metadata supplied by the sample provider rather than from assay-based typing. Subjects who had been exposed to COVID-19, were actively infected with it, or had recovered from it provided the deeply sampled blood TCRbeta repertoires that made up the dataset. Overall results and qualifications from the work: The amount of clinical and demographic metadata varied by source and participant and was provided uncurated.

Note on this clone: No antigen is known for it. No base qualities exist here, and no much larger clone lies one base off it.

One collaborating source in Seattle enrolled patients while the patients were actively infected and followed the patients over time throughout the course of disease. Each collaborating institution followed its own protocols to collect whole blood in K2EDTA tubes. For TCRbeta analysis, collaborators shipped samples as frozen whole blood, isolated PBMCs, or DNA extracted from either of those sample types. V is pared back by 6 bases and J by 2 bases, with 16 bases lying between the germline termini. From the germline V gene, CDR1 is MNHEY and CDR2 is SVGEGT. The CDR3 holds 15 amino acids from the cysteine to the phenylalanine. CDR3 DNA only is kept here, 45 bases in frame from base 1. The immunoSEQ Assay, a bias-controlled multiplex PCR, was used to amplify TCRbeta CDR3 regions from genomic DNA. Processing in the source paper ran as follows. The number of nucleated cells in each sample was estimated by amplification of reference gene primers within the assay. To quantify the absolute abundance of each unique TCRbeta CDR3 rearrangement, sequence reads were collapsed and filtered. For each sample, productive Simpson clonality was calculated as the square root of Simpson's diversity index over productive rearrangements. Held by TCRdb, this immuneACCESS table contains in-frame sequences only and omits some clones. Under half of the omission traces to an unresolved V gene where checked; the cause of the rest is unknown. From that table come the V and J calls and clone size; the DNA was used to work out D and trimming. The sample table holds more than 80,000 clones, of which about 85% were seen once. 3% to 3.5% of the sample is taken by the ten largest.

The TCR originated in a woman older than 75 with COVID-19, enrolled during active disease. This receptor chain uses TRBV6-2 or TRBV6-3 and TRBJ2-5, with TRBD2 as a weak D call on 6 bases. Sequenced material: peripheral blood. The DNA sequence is TGTGCCAGCAGCTCAATACTAGCTTCACAAGAGACCCAGTACTTC. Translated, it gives CASSSILASQETQYF.